These 14 T cell receptor beta chains originate from one sample sequenced in a study of low-dose radiotherapy and immunotherapy resistance in tumors. Time point meaning: after trial treatment. Specified treatment: LDRT plus nivolumab, ipilimumab, low-dose cyclophosphamide and aspirin (RACIN trial). TRAV- and TRBV-specific primers primed first-strand cDNA, covering alpha and beta chains. Over approximately 20 PCR cycles, TCRs were amplified from a constant-region primer and V-primer adapter. TCRdb analysed the reads with MiXCR anew, one entry per CDR3 protein. The sample contains under 75,000 distinct CDR3 sequences, about 23% of which appear only once. The sequencing here drew on PBMCs, taken after low-dose radiotherapy plus immunotherapy. These receptor sequences come from a male donor with prostate cancer.

Many counts were recorded for this clonotype. The CDR3 bases are TGCAGCGTTTACTATATACAAGAGACCCAGTACTTC. Translation gives CSVYYIQETQYF. The chain links TRBV29-1 to TRBJ2-5, with D unresolved. V was shortened by 5 bases and J by 2 bases, with 9 bases between the two germline ends. Per the germline V gene, CDR1 is SQVTM and CDR2 is ANQGSEA. The CDR3 loop spans 12 amino acids.

This clonotype was picked up a small number of times. The chain combines TRBV19 with TRBJ1-3; D is ambiguous. V lost 3 bases to trimming and J lost 0 bases, with 9 bases between them. The CDR3 is made up of 15 amino acids. Germline V gene data show CDR1 as LNHDA and CDR2 as SQIVND (reference sequence). This chain's CDR3 is CASSIGRRSGNTIYF. For the CDR3, the DNA is TGTGCCAGTAGTATCGGGCGCCGCTCTGGAAACACCATATATTTT.

For this clonotype: A far bigger clonotype differs at one base, so this is likely a read error. The rearrangement links TRBV7-2 to TRBJ2-7, with D possibly called TRBD1 or TRBD2 (7 bases each). This CDR3 spans 15 amino acids. Trimming took 0 bases from V and 7 from J, leaving 16 bases between them. Germline V lookup: CDR1 SGHTA, CDR2 FQGNSA. This CDR3 is CASSLAQGGLGEQYF. The CDR3 nucleotides read TGTGCCAGCAGCTTAGCGCAGGGGGGGCTAGGTGAGCAGTACTTC.

The J gene is TRBJ2-3, the V gene TRBV4-1; TRBD2 matches 7 bases. The germline CDR1 and CDR2 sequences are MGHRA and YSYEKL. CDR3 length equals 16 residues. V lost 7 bases, J lost 3 bases, and 13 bases stayed unmatched. DNA for the CDR3: TGCGCCAGCACCTCGGGTGGGACTACCCTAACAGATACGCAGTATTTT. Translated: CASTSGGTTLTDTQYF.

This clonotype was seen ten or more times. V gene TRBV7-8 combines with J gene TRBJ2-7; tentatively, D is TRBD2 (6 bases). The CDR3 length is 14 residues. The germline CDR1 and CDR2 sequences are SGHVS and FQNEAQ. V was pared by 1 base and J by 2 bases, with 9 bases between. CDR3 sequence reads: CASSLGGGTYEQYF. DNA for the CDR3: TGTGCCAGCAGCTTAGGGGGAGGAACCTACGAGCAGTACTTC.

For this clonotype: A far larger clone lies a single base away; this is likely a read error. J is TRBJ2-1 and V is TRBV7-9; D assignment may be TRBD1 or TRBD2 (5 bases each). V was trimmed by 7 bases and J by 5 bases, leaving 15 bases between them. Germline assignment: CDR1 SEHNR and CDR2 FQNEAQ (reference sequence). This CDR3 spans 14 amino acids. This CDR3 is CASTSGTANNEQFF. Here the CDR3 DNA reads TGTGCCAGCACCTCAGGGACGGCGAACAATGAGCAGTTCTTC. The variable domain in full, completed from reference TRBV7-9 and TRBJ2-1, reads DTGVSQNPRHKITKRGQNVTFRCDPISEHNRLYWYRQTLGQGPEFLTYFQNEAQLEKSRLLSDRFSAERPKGSFSTLEIQRTEQGDSAMYLCASTSGTANNEQFFGPGTRLTVL.

This clonotype was observed once. This is likely an artifact of a read error, given a far larger clone one base away. This chain joins TRBV29-1 and TRBJ2-1; no firm D call. V was cut by 3 bases and J by 10 bases, with 16 bases left in between. The germline CDR1 and CDR2 sequences are SQVTM and ANQGSEA. The CDR3 consists of 13 residues. CDR3 in amino acids: CSVDNQSGYEQFF. The CDR3 region has the DNA TGCAGCGTTGACAACCAGTCAGGCTACGAGCAGTTCTTC.

This clonotype was seen a few times. The chain links TRBV7-9 to TRBJ2-3; the match to TRBD2 covers 11 bases. CDR1 is SEHNR, CDR2 FQNEAQ, per germline (reference sequence). V shed 5 bases and J 5 bases; nucleotides not matched to a gene: 6. The CDR3 has 15 amino acids. DNA of the CDR3: TGTGCCAGCAGCACGACTAGCGGGGCTTTAGATACGCAGTATTTT. Residues: CASSTTSGALDTQYF.

Within the sample, this clonotype is medium-sized. The rearrangement uses TRBV6-6 and TRBJ1-5; 9 nucleotides agree with TRBD1. The CDR3 is 15 residues long. V lost 6 bases, J lost 6 bases, and 9 bases stayed unmatched. Germline assignment: CDR1 MNHNY and CDR2 SVGAGI (reference sequence). CDR3 coding DNA: TGTGCCAGCAGATGGACAGGGGATTGGAGTCAGCCCCAGCATTTT. Encoded protein: CASRWTGDWSQPQHF.

The genes are TRBV20-1 and TRBJ1-1; a possible D gene is TRBD1 (6 bases). This CDR3 contains 16 residues. Trimming pared 3 bases from V and 2 bases from J, leaving 19 bases between. The V gene's germline CDR1 is DFQATT and CDR2 SNEGSKA (reference sequence). CDR3: CSASTTGGHRNTEAFF. Written as DNA, the CDR3 is TGCAGTGCTAGTACGACCGGGGGACACCGAAACACTGAAGCTTTCTTT.

This clonotype has a single count. The chain recombines TRBV18 with TRBJ1-2; unclear D gene. The V gene lost 3 bases and the J gene lost 1 base, with 6 bases spanning the gap. Germline CDR1 reads KGHSH; CDR2 reads LQKENI. The CDR3 consists of 13 residues. CDR3 in DNA: TGTGCCAGCTCACCTGGAAGTAACTATGGCTACACCTTC. Amino acids: CASSPGSNYGYTF.

This clonotype was seen repeatedly, ten times or more. The chain joins TRBV7-2 to TRBJ2-7, with 7 positions matching TRBD2. Germline assignment: CDR1 SGHTA and CDR2 FQGNSA. The CDR3 extends over 14 amino acids. V lost 1 base and J lost 5; bases outside the gene matches: 5. CDR3 in DNA: TGTGCCAGCAGCTTAGTACTAGCGTCCCACGAGCAGTACTTC. It translates to CASSLVLASHEQYF. The whole variable domain, filled in from reference TRBV7-2 and TRBJ2-7, reads GAGVSQSPSNKVTEKGKDVELRCDPISGHTALYWYRQSLGQGLEFLIYFQGNSAPDKSGLPSDRFSAERTGGSVSTLTIQRTQQEDSAVYLCASSLVLASHEQYFGPGTRLTVT.

This clonotype was found many times. The V gene is TRBV4-1, the J gene TRBJ1-2; TRBD1 matches 7 bases. The trim removed 0 bases at V and 8 bases at J, leaving 6 bases unmatched. The germline V gene encodes CDR1 MGHRA and CDR2 YSYEKL. The CDR3 loop spans 14 amino acids. The CDR3 DNA reads TGCGCCAGCAGCCAAGAAACAGGGGTGGGAGGCTACACCTTC. It specifies CASSQETGVGGYTF.

This chain links TRBV5-1 with TRBJ2-7; TRBD2 matches at 7 bases. The V gene end was trimmed by 1 base and the J gene end by 4 bases; junction bases not matched to a gene: 8. There are 15 residues in the CDR3. Germline V gene sequence: CDR1 SGHRS, CDR2 YFSETQ. The CDR3 here is CASSLSLAADYEQYF. CDR3 DNA: TGCGCCAGCAGCTTGTCCCTAGCGGCCGATTACGAGCAGTACTTC.